These T cell receptor beta chains were read from a single sample in a study of T cell responses to AZD1222 COVID-19 vaccine. The method was immunoSEQ multiplex PCR; TCRdb's version includes in-frame clones alone and lacks a portion of them. This sample carries about 150,000 clones, about 89% of them seen once, and the ten largest clones take approximately 3.6%. Sequenced material: peripheral blood, taken 28 days after the second AZD1222 dose. All receptors come from an adult who received the AZD1222 COVID-19 vaccine. Both conserved end residues are part of each CDR3. Each record gives: V gene, J gene, CDR3 length, clone size, D gene, CDR3 DNA, CDR3 protein. A D gene is named only where the DNA matches it firmly. Size tells how often a clone was seen (once, few, many) or the class of an expanded clone, and some rows leave it out.

V gene: TRBV6-4; J gene: TRBJ2-3; CDR3 length: 13; clone size: NA; D gene: NA; CDR3 DNA: TGTGCCAGCAGCGCTTCAGGAACAGATACGCAGTATTTT; CDR3 protein: CASSASGTDTQYF
V gene: TRBV7-2; J gene: TRBJ2-1; CDR3 length: 14; clone size: NA; D gene: NA; CDR3 DNA: TGTGCCAGCAGCTTTAATCGCCCACCAAATGAGCAGTTCTTC; CDR3 protein: CASSFNRPPNEQFF
V gene: TRBV6-5; J gene: TRBJ2-7; CDR3 length: 16; clone size: NA; D gene: TRBD2; CDR3 DNA: TGTGCCAGCAGTTACTCGATAGGGACTAGCTCCTACGAGCAGTACTTC; CDR3 protein: CASSYSIGTSSYEQYF
V gene: TRBV28; J gene: TRBJ1-2; CDR3 length: 14; clone size: once; D gene: NA; CDR3 DNA: TGTGCCAGCAGTTTACAGGGTTACAACGATGGCTACACCTTC; CDR3 protein: CASSLQGYNDGYTF
V gene: TRBV6-1; J gene: TRBJ2-2; CDR3 length: 14; clone size: NA; D gene: NA; CDR3 DNA: TGTGCCAGCAGTGAATTACAGGCCACCGGGGAGCTGTTTTTT; CDR3 protein: CASSELQATGELFF
V gene: TRBV6-2/TRBV6-3; J gene: TRBJ2-5; CDR3 length: 14; clone size: medium-sized; D gene: NA; CDR3 DNA: TGTGCCAGCAGTTATGGACCCGCGTCGGAGACCCAGTACTTC; CDR3 protein: CASSYGPASETQYF
V gene: TRBV19; J gene: TRBJ1-2; CDR3 length: 15; clone size: NA; D gene: TRBD1; CDR3 DNA: TGTGCCAGTAGTATGGGCCAGGGGGTCAACTATGGCTACACCTTC; CDR3 protein: CASSMGQGVNYGYTF
V gene: TRBV5-8; J gene: TRBJ1-4; CDR3 length: 13; clone size: NA; D gene: NA; CDR3 DNA: TGTGCCAGCAGCCCTCCGGGAGAGGAAAAACTGTTTTTT; CDR3 protein: CASSPPGEEKLFF
V gene: TRBV2; J gene: TRBJ2-1; CDR3 length: 14; clone size: NA; D gene: NA; CDR3 DNA: TGTGCCAGCAGTGACAGGGATATTTACAATGAGCAGTTCTTC; CDR3 protein: CASSDRDIYNEQFF
V gene: TRBV30; J gene: TRBJ2-3; CDR3 length: 15; clone size: NA; D gene: TRBD2; CDR3 DNA: TGTGCCTGGGGAGTGCGGGGGGGCAGCACAGATACGCAGTATTTT; CDR3 protein: CAWGVRGGSTDTQYF
V gene: TRBV30; J gene: TRBJ1-5; CDR3 length: 13; clone size: NA; D gene: NA; CDR3 DNA: TGTGCCTGGAGGACAGCTAGCAATCAGCCCCAGCATTTT; CDR3 protein: CAWRTASNQPQHF
V gene: TRBV15; J gene: TRBJ2-7; CDR3 length: 15; clone size: NA; D gene: TRBD1; CDR3 DNA: TGTGCCACCAGCAGAGTCACAGGGGGGAGGAACGAGCAGTACTTC; CDR3 protein: CATSRVTGGRNEQYF
V gene: TRBV27; J gene: TRBJ2-5; CDR3 length: 16; clone size: NA; D gene: TRBD1; CDR3 DNA: TGTGCCAGCAGTTCAGATCCCAGGGGGTTCCAAGAGACCCAGTACTTC; CDR3 protein: CASSSDPRGFQETQYF
V gene: TRBV5-3; J gene: TRBJ2-1; CDR3 length: 17; clone size: NA; D gene: NA; CDR3 DNA: TGTGCCAGAAGCCTGACCCTAACGGGAGAATCCTACAATGAGCAGTTCTTC; CDR3 protein: CARSLTLTGESYNEQFF
V gene: TRBV6-5; J gene: TRBJ1-1; CDR3 length: 15; clone size: NA; D gene: NA; CDR3 DNA: TGTGCCAGCAGTTCTCCGTCGGACAGCAAAGATGAAGCTTTCTTT; CDR3 protein: CASSSPSDSKDEAFF
V gene: TRBV18; J gene: TRBJ1-4; CDR3 length: 17; clone size: NA; D gene: NA; CDR3 DNA: TGTGCCAGCTCACCATTCTCGGGGAGCGGACCTAATGAAAAACTGTTTTTT; CDR3 protein: CASSPFSGSGPNEKLFF
V gene: TRBV9; J gene: TRBJ2-3; CDR3 length: 15; clone size: NA; D gene: NA; CDR3 DNA: TGTGCCAGCAGCGTAGTAGTGACTACCAGAGATACGCAGTATTTT; CDR3 protein: CASSVVVTTRDTQYF
V gene: TRBV18; J gene: TRBJ2-1; CDR3 length: 14; clone size: NA; D gene: NA; CDR3 DNA: TGTGCCAGCTCACCAGAAAGGCAGATAAATGAGCAGTTCTTC; CDR3 protein: CASSPERQINEQFF
V gene: TRBV7-3; J gene: TRBJ2-1; CDR3 length: 16; clone size: NA; D gene: TRBD2; CDR3 DNA: TGTGCCAGCAGCTTAGCCGGGAGGTCTTCCTACAATGAGCAGTTCTTC; CDR3 protein: CASSLAGRSSYNEQFF
V gene: TRBV19; J gene: TRBJ1-1; CDR3 length: 15; clone size: few; D gene: NA; CDR3 DNA: TGTGCCAGTAGTAATGCACAGGGTTATAACACTGAAGCTTTCTTT; CDR3 protein: CASSNAQGYNTEAFF